This T cell receptor beta chain appears in the sequencing data of a study of T cells in Graves' hyperthyroidism and ophthalmopathy. Study-wide background: Any treatment followed the collection of peripheral blood at initial diagnosis. Whole-study results and caveats: Model predictions of ophthalmopathy came a median 6.5 months before onset. Clonotypes that were expanded in thyroid above 0.001 mostly appeared in blood too.

Diagnostic assessment was based on clinical symptoms, serum thyroxine and TRAb, thyroid ultrasound and orbital computed tomography. The CDR3 totals 14 residues. CDR1 and CDR2 from the germline V gene are MNHNS and SASEGT. The V and J ends lost 6 bases and 4 bases, in that order; junction bases with no gene match: 5. With regard to this clonotype: Its antigen is as yet unknown.

Researchers amplified the TCR beta CDR3 regions from RNA transcripts. The TCR CDR3 was amplified in a first-round RT-PCR using the HTBI primer set. TCRdb called the multiplex PCR reads again in MiXCR, with one record for every CDR3 protein. The sample lists approximately 570,000 distinct CDR3 sequences; less than 20% were seen once. Sequenced sample: blood. J is TRBJ2-2 and V is TRBV6-1; 7 nucleotides align to TRBD2. This receptor was obtained from a man aged 40-49 years with Graves' ophthalmopathy. The CDR3 sequence: CASRSGLSTGELFF. In DNA, the CDR3 is TGTGCCAGCAGGTCGGGACTAAGCACCGGGGAGCTGTTTTTT.